The 20 T cell receptor beta chains below were found in one sample sequenced in a study of blood T cell repertoires in COVID-19. Measured with immunoSEQ multiplex PCR; TCRdb has only the in-frame clones, and not every one. The sample comprises about 290,000 clones, around nine tenths of which are singletons, and about 1.7% rests with the top ten. Sequences were obtained from PBMCs or T cells enriched from blood (not recorded which). The receptors stem from a woman between 40 and 50 years old who had recovered from COVID-19.

This chain links TRBV27 with TRBJ2-7, with TRBD2 matching 13 bases. This CDR3 spans 15 amino acids. CDR1 and CDR2 (germline): MNHEY, SMNVEV (reference sequence). V lost 4 bases and J lost 4; bases outside the gene matches: 4. The CDR3 protein is CASSWGLAGMYEQYF. CDR3 coding DNA: TGTGCCAGCAGTTGGGGACTAGCGGGGATGTACGAGCAGTACTTC.

V gene TRBV5-8 combines with J gene TRBJ1-4; 8 bases agree with TRBD1. Germline CDR1 SGHTS, CDR2 YDEGEE. The CDR3 covers 16 residues. The V gene end was trimmed by 1 base and the J gene end by 5 bases; junction bases not matched to a gene: 7. The CDR3 loop is CASSLRTGLGNEKLFF. In DNA form, the CDR3 reads TGTGCCAGCAGCTTGCGGACAGGGCTGGGGAATGAAAAACTGTTTTTT.

V gene TRBV19 combines with J gene TRBJ1-1; 8 bases fit TRBD1. V gave up 4 bases and J gave up 4 bases; unmatched junction bases: 5. Germline V gene sequence: CDR1 LNHDA, CDR2 SQIVND (reference sequence). The CDR3 is made up of 14 amino acids. This CDR3 is CASSSRGRGTEAFF. The CDR3 DNA follows: TGTGCCAGTAGTAGCAGGGGGCGAGGCACTGAAGCTTTCTTT.

This chain connects TRBV2 to TRBJ1-3, with D perhaps matching TRBD1 (5 bases). This CDR3 has 14 amino acids. Germline CDR1 SNHLY, CDR2 FYNNEI. V lost 4 bases and J 3 bases, leaving 10 bases between the germline ends. The CDR3, as DNA: TGTGCCAGCAGTGTCGACAGCTATGGAAACACCATATATTTT. Translated, it gives CASSVDSYGNTIYF.

This chain uses TRBV6-5 with TRBJ1-5; D is perhaps TRBD1 (5 bases). The CDR3 is 15 amino acids. Trimming shortened V by 6 bases and J by 6 bases, and 18 bases separated the two germline ends. Germline CDR1 is MNHEY and CDR2 is SVGAGI. CDR3 sequence reads: CASSPIGVIGQPQHF. The CDR3, as DNA: TGTGCCAGCAGCCCAATAGGGGTGATCGGTCAGCCCCAGCATTTT.

V is TRBV29-1 and J is TRBJ1-3; D is undetermined. V was pared by 5 bases and J by 0 bases, with 8 bases between. The germline gives CDR1 SQVTM, CDR2 ANQGSEA. This CDR3 has 13 residues. In nucleotides, the CDR3 is TGCAGCGTTCTACGAAACTCTGGAAACACCATATATTTT. Translating it yields CSVLRNSGNTIYF. Looking up the rest from reference TRBV29-1 and TRBJ1-3 gives the full variable domain: SAVISQKPSRDICQRGTSLTIQCQVDSQVTMMFWYRQQPGQSLTLIATANQGSEATYESGFVIDKFPISRPNLTFSTLTVSNMSPEDSSIYLCSVLRNSGNTIYFGEGSWLTVV.

The chain carries TRBV6-5 and TRBJ1-1; 10 nucleotides line up with TRBD1. V lost 6 bases to trimming and J lost 4 bases; unmatched junction nucleotides: 2. The CDR3 covers 13 residues. In germline, CDR1 is MNHEY, CDR2 SVGAGI. The DNA of the CDR3 is TGTGCCAGCAGCAGGACAGGGGGCACTGAAGCTTTCTTT. This translates into CASSRTGGTEAFF.

V and J are TRBV12-3 or TRBV12-4 and TRBJ1-2, with D possibly matching TRBD1 (6 bases). There are 13 residues in the CDR3. The V end lost 5 bases, the J end lost 2 bases, and 9 bases lay between the germline ends. CDR3: CASSHRENYGYTF. In nucleotides, the CDR3 is TGTGCCAGCAGTCACAGGGAAAACTATGGCTACACCTTC.

This clone was found once. The rearrangement uses TRBV2 and TRBJ2-7; 8 bases align to TRBD2. Germline CDR1 and CDR2: SNHLY and FYNNEI. Germline trimming cut 8 bases from V and 4 bases from J; bases unmatched to any gene: 10. This CDR3 spans 14 amino acids. CDR3 DNA sequence: TGTGCCAGCGGGTGGGCGGGGGGATCTTACGAGCAGTACTTC. This sequence encodes CASGWAGGSYEQYF.

The table lists this clone with many counts. V is TRBV30 and J is TRBJ2-5; 9 bases align to TRBD2. The CDR3 sequence is 18 residues long. Germline V gene sequence: CDR1 GTSNPN, CDR2 SVGIG (reference sequence). V lost 4 bases to trimming and J lost 5 bases; unmatched junction nucleotides: 20. In nucleotides, the CDR3 is TGTGCCTGGAACTCATGGGGGGGTAGCGGGGGTCTTTCGGAGACCCAGTACTTC. Encoded protein: CAWNSWGGSGGLSETQYF. Full variable domain (outside the CDR3, taken from reference TRBV30 and TRBJ2-5): SQTIHQWPATLVQPVGSPLSLECTVEGTSNPNLYWYRQAAGRGLQLLFYSVGIGQISSEVPQNLSASRPQDRQFILSSKKLLLSDSGFYLCAWNSWGGSGGLSETQYFGPGTRLLVL.

The genes are TRBV29-1 and TRBJ1-3, with TRBD1 matching 10 bases. The CDR3 contains 15 residues. The germline CDR1 and CDR2 sequences are SQVTM and ANQGSEA. V lost 5 bases and J lost 4; bases outside the gene matches: 8. The CDR3 spells CSVRRGQGDGNTIYF. In DNA, the CDR3 is TGCAGCGTTCGTCGTGGACAGGGGGACGGAAACACCATATATTTT.

V usage is TRBV6-5 and J usage is TRBJ2-7, with D hard to call. The germline CDR1 and CDR2 sequences are MNHEY and SVGAGI. This CDR3 region has 12 residues. The V gene lost 6 bases and the J gene lost 4 bases, with 10 bases spanning the gap. CDR3 amino acids: CASRNSPYEQYF. Here the CDR3 DNA reads TGTGCCAGCAGGAACAGTCCATACGAGCAGTACTTC.

The chain employs TRBV6-5 and TRBJ2-7; TRBD1 agrees at 11 bases. Germline V gene data show CDR1 as MNHEY and CDR2 as SVGAGI. Trimming at V came to 2 bases and at J to 3 bases, leaving 3 bases not matched to a gene. The CDR3 covers 15 residues. The CDR3 sequence: CASSYRGQGVYEQYF. The CDR3, as DNA: TGTGCCAGCAGTTACAGGGGACAGGGGGTCTACGAGCAGTACTTC.

The gene calls are TRBV28 and TRBJ1-5, with D possibly TRBD1 on 5 matching bases. This CDR3 comprises 12 residues. Deletions cut 6 bases from V and 6 bases from J, with 9 bases between. Germline CDR1 reads MDHEN; CDR2 reads SYDVKM. The CDR3, as DNA: TGTGCCAGCAGCCGACAGTTTCAGCCCCAGCATTTT. Amino acids: CASSRQFQPQHF.

The gene calls are TRBV7-2 and TRBJ1-4, with D unresolved. The CDR3 consists of 15 residues. V lost 5 bases to trimming and J lost 0 bases, with 10 bases between them. Germline V gene lookup returns CDR1 SGHTA and CDR2 FQGNSA. The CDR3 DNA sequence: TGTGCCAGCAGCGCACAGAAATCAACTAATGAAAAACTGTTTTTT. Protein: CASSAQKSTNEKLFF. The whole variable domain, remainder taken from reference TRBV7-2 and TRBJ1-4, is GAGVSQSPSNKVTEKGKDVELRCDPISGHTALYWYRQSLGQGLEFLIYFQGNSAPDKSGLPSDRFSAERTGGSVSTLTIQRTQQEDSAVYLCASSAQKSTNEKLFFGSGTQLSVL.

The chain recombines TRBV30 with TRBJ2-3, with TRBD2 matching over 14 bases. CDR3 length: 14 residues. Germline CDR1 GTSNPN, CDR2 SVGIG (reference sequence). V gave up 3 bases and J gave up 6 bases; unmatched junction bases: 2. Written as DNA, the CDR3 is TGTGCCTGGAGGACTAGCGGGGGGGCTGATACGCAGTATTTT. This encodes CAWRTSGGADTQYF.

This chain joins TRBV30 and TRBJ2-2, with D possibly TRBD1 on 6 matching bases. CDR3 length equals 15 residues. Trimming stripped 2 bases from V and 2 bases from J, with 12 bases between. Looked up from germline, CDR1 is GTSNPN and CDR2 is SVGIG (reference sequence). CDR3 protein: CAWSRRGLNTGELFF. In DNA form, the CDR3 reads TGTGCCTGGAGTCGCAGGGGCCTCAACACCGGGGAGCTGTTTTTT.

V is TRBV28 and J is TRBJ1-2; D may be TRBD1 (5 bases). Germline-derived CDR1 and CDR2 are MDHEN and SYDVKM. This CDR3 is 12 amino acids long. Between the trimmed V and J ends, which lost 5 bases and 3 bases, there was a span of 7 bases. The CDR3, as DNA: TGTGCCAGCAGTACAGGCTACTATGGCTACACCTTC. It encodes CASSTGYYGYTF.

The V gene is TRBV6-5, the J gene TRBJ1-6, with 7 bases that match TRBD1. The CDR3 runs to 15 residues. The germline gives CDR1 MNHEY, CDR2 SVGAGI. With 6 bases clipped from V and 9 bases from J, the junction kept 11 bases outside the gene matches. CDR3 coding DNA: TGTGCCAGCAGACTAACGACAGGGAGCGGTTCACCCCTCCACTTT. This gives the protein CASRLTTGSGSPLHF.

The CDR3 reads CASSFAGYEQYF. In DNA, the CDR3 is TGTGCCAGCAGCTTTGCAGGCTACGAGCAGTACTTC. The J gene is TRBJ2-7, the V gene TRBV5-5; no clear D gene. Between the trimmed V and J ends, which lost 2 bases and 3 bases, there was a span of 6 bases. This CDR3 has 12 residues. CDR1 and CDR2 (germline): SGHKS, YYEKEE (reference sequence).